This TCR beta chain was identified during a study of shared clonotypes between healthy human individuals. Overall study: Every donor yielded three CD4 naive, three CD4 memory, two CD8 naive and one CD8 memory plate.

Germline CDR1 and CDR2: MRHNA and SNTAGT. With V trimmed by 5 bases and J by 7 bases, 6 bases remained unmatched. The CDR3 extends over 14 amino acids. Sequencing used immunoSEQ multiplex PCR; TCRdb keeps in-frame clones, though not all of them. Of 180,000 or so clones listed, about 93% are singletons. The TCR originated in a woman aged 25 to 39 in good health. Specimen: naive CD4+ T cells sorted from blood. Specified subset: CD45RA+ positively selected. The chain recombines TRBV6-4 with TRBJ2-7; 12 nucleotides line up with TRBD2. CDR3 protein: CASSNRTSGTEQYF. The CDR3 coding sequence is TGTGCCAGCAGTAATCGGACTAGCGGGACAGAGCAGTACTTC.